This is a list of T cell receptor beta chains from one sample in a study of tumor and adjacent non-tumor tissue in lung cancer. A single record per CDR3 protein comes from TCRdb applying MiXCR to the multiplex PCR reads. The repertoire consists of over 85,000 distinct CDR3 sequences, with nearly 85% occurring once and the leading ten covering approximately 22%. Sequenced: lung tumor tissue. The source is a man between 65 and 85 years old with non-small cell lung cancer. CDR3s include the opening cysteine and the closing phenylalanine or tryptophan. Fields, in order: D gene, J gene, clone size, V gene, CDR3 DNA, CDR3 protein. A D gene is named only where the DNA matches it firmly. Clone size is shown for a subset of rows, as once, few, many or a class of expanded clone.

d_gene: .; j_gene: TRBJ2-5; abundance: once; v_gene: TRBV7-8; CDR3nt: TGTGCCAGCACCTCTAGCCCCAGGGGCGGAGAGACTCAGTACTTC; CDR3aa: CASTSSPRGGETQYF
d_gene: .; j_gene: TRBJ2-2; abundance: many; v_gene: TRBV10-3; CDR3nt: TGTGCCATCAGTGATTCGGTGGAGCTGTTTTTT; CDR3aa: CAISDSVELFF
d_gene: TRBD2; j_gene: TRBJ2-7; abundance: .; v_gene: TRBV29-1; CDR3nt: TGCTGCGTGTTCGGGACTAGCGGGACTACCTACGAGCAGTACTTC; CDR3aa: CCVFGTSGTTYEQYF
d_gene: TRBD1; j_gene: TRBJ2-1; abundance: .; v_gene: TRBV29-1; CDR3nt: TGCAGCGTCGGACAGGGCGATGAGCAGTTCTTC; CDR3aa: CSVGQGDEQFF
d_gene: TRBD2; j_gene: TRBJ2-1; abundance: .; v_gene: TRBV4-1; CDR3nt: TGCGTCATCTCACTCTCTCTAGCGGGAGCCTACAATGAGGAGTTCTTC; CDR3aa: CVISLSLAGAYNEEFF
d_gene: TRBD1; j_gene: TRBJ2-3; abundance: .; v_gene: TRBV11-3; CDR3nt: TGTGCCAGCAGCCCCCGGACAGGTCATGTGGTAGATACGCACTTTTTT; CDR3aa: CASSPRTGHVVDTHFF
d_gene: .; j_gene: TRBJ2-2; abundance: .; v_gene: TRBV4-1; CDR3nt: TGTGCCAGCAGCCTCGGACGGGGATGGACCGGGGAGCTGTTTTTT; CDR3aa: CASSLGRGWTGELFF
d_gene: .; j_gene: TRBJ2-1; abundance: many; v_gene: TRBV10-1; CDR3nt: TGCGCCAGCAGTGAACGTTCAGGGCTAGGCAATGAGCAGTTCTTC; CDR3aa: CASSERSGLGNEQFF
d_gene: .; j_gene: TRBJ1-2; abundance: .; v_gene: TRBV20-1; CDR3nt: TGCAGTGTTCAACACACAGAGTACTATGGTTACACCTTC; CDR3aa: CSVQHTEYYGYTF
d_gene: TRBD2; j_gene: TRBJ2-3; abundance: .; v_gene: TRBV11-2; CDR3nt: TGTGCCAGCAGCTTAGAAGCGGGAGGGAGCACAGATACGCAGTATTTT; CDR3aa: CASSLEAGGSTDTQYF
d_gene: .; j_gene: TRBJ1-5; abundance: few; v_gene: TRBV4-1; CDR3nt: TGCGTCAGCAGCCAAGAGCCGACCTATAGCAATCAACCCCAGCATTTT; CDR3aa: CVSSQEPTYSNQPQHF
d_gene: .; j_gene: TRBJ2-3; abundance: .; v_gene: TRBV18; CDR3nt: TGTGCCAGCTCACACTTCCCGGGACATATCACAGATACGCAGTATTTT; CDR3aa: CASSHFPGHITDTQYF
d_gene: .; j_gene: TRBJ2-5; abundance: .; v_gene: TRBV12-3/TRBV12-4; CDR3nt: TGTGGCAGCAGTCTCACTCCGGGATCTGAAGAGACCCAGTACTTC; CDR3aa: CGSSLTPGSEETQYF
d_gene: .; j_gene: TRBJ1-2; abundance: .; v_gene: TRBV20-1; CDR3nt: TGCAGTGCTACGCTTGAATACCTCGGGTACTATGGCTGCACCTTC; CDR3aa: CSATLEYLGYYGCTF
d_gene: TRBD1; j_gene: TRBJ2-7; abundance: many; v_gene: TRBV28; CDR3nt: TGTGCCAGCAGCAGGACAGGGAAGGGCTACGAGCAGTACTTC; CDR3aa: CASSRTGKGYEQYF
d_gene: TRBD1; j_gene: TRBJ2-2; abundance: .; v_gene: TRBV29-1; CDR3nt: TGCAACGTGGAAACAGGGGGCAGGGGACCCGGGGAGCTGTTTTTT; CDR3aa: CNVETGGRGPGELFF
d_gene: .; j_gene: TRBJ2-2; abundance: once; v_gene: TRBV6-1; CDR3nt: TGTTCCAGCAGTGAAGACGAGGAGGGCGGGGAGCTGTTATTT; CDR3aa: CSSSEDEEGGELLF
d_gene: .; j_gene: TRBJ1-1; abundance: .; v_gene: TRBV20-1; CDR3nt: TGTAGTGCTGGGGGCATGGGGCAGGACACTGAAGCTTTCTTT; CDR3aa: CSAGGMGQDTEAFF
d_gene: TRBD2; j_gene: TRBJ2-7; abundance: many; v_gene: TRBV20-1; CDR3nt: TGCAGTGCTAGTAACTCGGGACTAGCGATTTACGAGCAGTACTTC; CDR3aa: CSASNSGLAIYEQYF
d_gene: TRBD2; j_gene: TRBJ2-2; abundance: .; v_gene: TRBV4-3; CDR3nt: TGCGCCAGCACCCAAGAGTGGAGCGGGGTCACCGAGGAGCTGTTTTTT; CDR3aa: CASTQEWSGVTEELFF
d_gene: .; j_gene: TRBJ1-6; abundance: .; v_gene: TRBV11-2; CDR3nt: TGTGTCAGTACCTACACACCTAATTCACCCCTCCACTTT; CDR3aa: CVSTYTPNSPLHF
d_gene: .; j_gene: TRBJ2-1; abundance: .; v_gene: TRBV11-2; CDR3nt: TGTGCCAGCAGCGTACATTTGCGGGACTGGGCCTCCTACAATGTGCAGTTCTTC; CDR3aa: CASSVHLRDWASYNVQFF
d_gene: .; j_gene: TRBJ2-7; abundance: .; v_gene: TRBV29-1; CDR3nt: TGCAGTATTGAAAGGGCGGGACCGAGCTACGAGCAGTACTTC; CDR3aa: CSIERAGPSYEQYF
d_gene: TRBD2; j_gene: TRBJ2-2; abundance: few; v_gene: TRBV29-1; CDR3nt: TGCAGTGCTCATGTAGCGGGGGGCACCGGGGAGCTGTTTTTT; CDR3aa: CSAHVAGGTGELFF
d_gene: .; j_gene: TRBJ2-5; abundance: .; v_gene: TRBV12-3/TRBV12-4; CDR3nt: TGTGCCAGCAGCCCCCTTTTGGGCCCCACCGGCCCAAATGAGACTCAGTACTTC; CDR3aa: CASSPLLGPTGPNETQYF
d_gene: .; j_gene: TRBJ2-7; abundance: .; v_gene: TRBV10-2; CDR3nt: TGCGCCAGCAGTGATATTAGCGAGAGCTACGAGCAGTACTTC; CDR3aa: CASSDISESYEQYF